What follows are 32 T cell receptor beta chains derived from one specimen sequenced in a study of CD8 T cells in ankylosing spondylitis. Whole-study results and caveats: Characteristic of ankylosing spondylitis blood, it appeared, was a TCR beta motif comprising several highly homologous variants.

These TCRs' antigens remain unknown. TCRdb re-derived calls from the 5' RACE reads in MiXCR, one entry per CDR3 protein. This table holds 700,000 to 1,000,000 distinct CDR3 sequences, about 11% found once. Source material: blood, either unsorted or a sorted T cell fraction (not recorded which). Receptors originate from a male donor with ankylosing spondylitis.

This clonotype was seen a handful of times. This chain connects TRBV4-2 to TRBJ2-7; weak D call: TRBD1 (6 bases). Per germline, CDR1 LGHNA and CDR2 YNFKEQ. V was cut by 3 bases and J by 6 bases, with 18 bases left in between. This CDR3 comprises 15 residues. Here the CDR3 DNA reads TGTGCCAGCAGCCAGCAGGGGACCGGCTATTTCGAGCAGTACTTC. It translates to CASSQQGTGYFEQYF.

The J gene is TRBJ2-5, the V gene TRBV19; D is undetermined. V was cut by 3 bases and J by 4 bases, with 18 bases left in between. Germline V gene data show CDR1 as LNHDA and CDR2 as SQIVND (reference sequence). This CDR3 is built from 16 residues. CDR3 amino acids: CASSILTSRRTETQYF. The CDR3 DNA reads TGTGCCAGTAGTATTTTGACTTCCCGAAGGACAGAGACCCAGTACTTC.

The chain employs TRBV5-1 and TRBJ1-3, with D perhaps matching TRBD1 (5 bases). Trimming pared 2 bases from V and 4 bases from J, leaving 10 bases between. CDR1 is SGHRS, CDR2 YFSETQ, per germline. CDR3 size: 14 residues. The CDR3 nucleotides read TGCGCCAGCAGCTTACTGGGGCCCGGAAACACCATATATTTT. Translated, it gives CASSLLGPGNTIYF.

The V gene is TRBV3-1, the J gene TRBJ1-6; no definite D call. This CDR3 contains 14 residues. V lost 4 bases and J 5 bases, leaving 9 bases between the germline ends. Germline CDR1 reads LGHDT; CDR2 reads YNNKEL (reference sequence). CDR3 DNA: TGTGCCAGCAGCCGACTTGCTAATAATTCACCCCTCCACTTT. Protein product: CASSRLANNSPLHF.

This clonotype has a handful of counts. The rearrangement uses TRBV20-1 and TRBJ2-1; D gene unclear. The CDR3 has 12 amino acids. Germline V CDR1 and CDR2: DFQATT, SNEGSKA (reference sequence). For the CDR3, the DNA is TGCACCCCTAGGCACCCTCGGAATGAGCAGTTCTTC. Translation gives CTPRHPRNEQFF.

A few counts support this clonotype. This chain joins TRBV7-6 and TRBJ2-3, with D maybe TRBD1 (6 bases). V lost 1 base, J lost 1 base, and 12 bases lay in between. Germline V gene data show CDR1 as SGHVS and CDR2 as FNYEAQ. The CDR3 contains 16 residues. CDR3 residues: CASSLGSGHRTDTQYF. DNA of the CDR3: TGTGCCAGCAGCTTAGGCTCGGGACACCGCACAGATACGCAGTATTTT.

This clonotype was counted between two and nine times. The genes are TRBV14 and TRBJ2-1, with 9 bases aligning to TRBD1. Germline V CDR1 and CDR2: SGHDN, FVKESK. V was pared by 4 bases and J by 10 bases, with 14 bases of the junction left unmatched. The CDR3 spans 16 residues. The CDR3 region is CASSPWRTGEDLEQFF. The CDR3 DNA reads as TGTGCCAGCAGCCCCTGGAGGACAGGGGAGGACCTGGAGCAGTTCTTC. Drawing the rest from reference TRBV14 and TRBJ2-1, the complete variable domain is EAGVTQFPSHSVIEKGQTVTLRCDPISGHDNLYWYRRVMGKEIKFLLHFVKESKQDESGMPNNRFLAERTGGTYSTLKVQPAELEDSGVYFCASSPWRTGEDLEQFFGPGTRLTVL.

The chain couples TRBV5-1 to TRBJ2-5, with a tentative D call TRBD2 (6 bases). This CDR3 spans 16 amino acids. Germline V gene data show CDR1 as SGHRS and CDR2 as YFSETQ. The ends were cut back, 0 bases at V and 5 bases at J, with 17 bases in the middle. The DNA of the CDR3 is TGCGCCAGCAGCTTGGTTACAGGTCGGGGGTCGGAGACCCAGTACTTC. Its protein product is CASSLVTGRGSETQYF.

CDR3 sequence (DNA): TGCGCCAGCAGCTTGACGTGGGCAACTAATGAAAAACTGTTTTTT. It codes for CASSLTWATNEKLFF. The V and J genes are TRBV5-1 and TRBJ1-4, with D uncertain. The CDR3 consists of 15 residues. The germline CDR1 and CDR2 sequences are SGHRS and YFSETQ. Trimming cost V 1 base and J 0 bases, with 7 bases left between them.

This clonotype was detected only a few times. This sequence joins TRBV4-3 and TRBJ1-4, with D possibly matching TRBD1 (6 bases). V was cut by 0 bases and J by 5 bases, with 10 bases left in between. Germline V gene sequence: CDR1 LGHNA, CDR2 YSLEER. The CDR3 totals 15 residues. CDR3 loop: CASSQDRQGNEKLFF. The CDR3 DNA reads TGCGCCAGCAGCCAAGATAGGCAGGGGAATGAAAAACTGTTTTTT.

The chain employs TRBV29-1 and TRBJ2-3; D may be TRBD1 (6 bases). V was trimmed by 7 bases and J by 1 base, leaving 9 bases between them. CDR1 and CDR2 (germline): SQVTM, ANQGSEA. There are 12 residues in the CDR3. The CDR3 DNA is TGCAGCGGATACAGGGGCACAGATACGCAGTATTTT. This codes for CSGYRGTDTQYF.

This clonotype was detected a few times. The DNA for the CDR3 is TGTGCCAGCAGCCGCCTGGGGGGACTCAGTTACAATGAGCAGTTCTTC. This gives the protein CASSRLGGLSYNEQFF. The V and J genes are TRBV14 and TRBJ2-1; D possibly corresponds to TRBD2 (6 bases). The CDR3 covers 16 residues. Germline CDR1 and CDR2: SGHDN and FVKESK. Trimming took 4 bases from V and 4 from J, leaving 17 bases between them.

There are a few counts of this clonotype. This rearrangement joins TRBV11-2 to TRBJ2-2; a possible D gene is TRBD2 (5 bases). CDR1 is SGHAT, CDR2 FQNNGV, per germline. Trimming removed 6 bases at V and 3 bases at J, with 11 bases between. This CDR3 has 14 amino acids. The DNA of the CDR3 is TGTGCCAGCAGGTTCCGGACTGACACCGGGGAGCTGTTTTTT. This translates into CASRFRTDTGELFF.

A few counts support this clonotype. The chain is built from TRBV5-1 and TRBJ1-1; D is unclear. CDR1 and CDR2 from the germline V gene are SGHRS and YFSETQ. The CDR3 sequence is 14 residues long. The ends were cut back, 3 bases at V and 1 base at J, with 10 bases in the middle. Written as DNA, the CDR3 is TGCGCCAGCAGCTCACACTCAACGAACACTGAAGCTTTCTTT. Amino acid sequence: CASSSHSTNTEAFF.

The chain is built from TRBV7-9 and TRBJ2-5, with TRBD1 as a possible D gene (6 bases). The V and J ends lost 7 bases and 1 base respectively, with 19 bases between them. The germline V gene has CDR1 SEHNR and CDR2 FQNEAQ (reference sequence). This CDR3 is 16 amino acids long. The CDR3 coding sequence is TGTGCCAGCACCTTCACTGGGGGCGCGGGCCAAGAGACCCAGTACTTC. Translation gives CASTFTGGAGQETQYF.

This clonotype has only a few counts. CDR3 region: CSAISSGGPMNTEAFF. The CDR3 DNA follows: TGCAGTGCTATTTCCTCAGGGGGCCCCATGAACACTGAAGCTTTCTTT. The V and J genes are TRBV20-1 and TRBJ1-1; the match to TRBD1 covers 8 bases. The V and J ends lost 4 bases and 0 bases, in that order; junction bases with no gene match: 10. This CDR3 contains 16 residues. Germline V gene data show CDR1 as DFQATT and CDR2 as SNEGSKA (reference sequence).

This clonotype was observed a few times. The rearrangement links TRBV7-9 to TRBJ2-5, with D perhaps matching TRBD1 or TRBD2 (5 bases each). Germline CDR1 and CDR2: SEHNR and FQNEAQ (reference sequence). The CDR3 is made up of 14 amino acids. V lost 5 bases, J lost 3 bases, and 13 bases lay in between. This chain's CDR3 is CASSRFGTKETQYF. The CDR3 DNA sequence: TGTGCCAGCAGCCGTTTTGGGACGAAAGAGACCCAGTACTTC.

This clonotype has ten or more counts. The chain links TRBV5-1 to TRBJ2-7; 10 positions agree with TRBD1. After removal of 4 bases from V and 4 bases from J, the junction contained 2 bases not matched to a gene. Germline lookup yields CDR1 SGHRS and CDR2 YFSETQ. The CDR3 sequence is 13 residues long. CDR3 residues: CASSRGQGYEQYF. The CDR3 DNA is TGCGCCAGCAGCAGGGGACAGGGGTACGAGCAGTACTTC.

The chain couples TRBV20-1 to TRBJ2-3, with 14 bases matching TRBD2. This CDR3 has 18 residues. Trimming took 3 bases from V and 6 from J; bases not matched to a gene: 14. Per the germline V gene, CDR1 is DFQATT and CDR2 is SNEGSKA (reference sequence). Here the CDR3 DNA reads TGCAGTGCTAGTGATCGACCGGGACTAGCGGGAGAGGCGGATACGCAGTATTTT. Protein product: CSASDRPGLAGEADTQYF.

A few counts support this clonotype. The V and J genes are TRBV4-3 and TRBJ2-3; perhaps TRBD1 as D (5 bases). CDR1 LGHNA and CDR2 YSLEER come from the germline V gene. Trimming stripped 0 bases from V and 0 bases from J, with 10 bases between. The CDR3 totals 16 residues. The CDR3 DNA is TGCGCCAGCAGCCAAGATTCTAGGGGAAGCACAGATACGCAGTATTTT. Encoded protein: CASSQDSRGSTDTQYF.

The sample holds a few counts of this clonotype. This chain links TRBV10-1 with TRBJ1-1, with a weak D call TRBD1 (5 bases). The CDR3 runs 17 residues. Trimming cost V 0 bases and J 5 bases, with 19 bases left between them. Germline values: CDR1 WNHNN, CDR2 SYGVQD (reference sequence). Here the CDR3 DNA reads TGCGCCAGCAGTGAGTCGACTCGGGGACTCCGGCGGACTGAAGCTTTCTTT. Its protein is CASSESTRGLRRTEAFF.

This clonotype was seen repeatedly, ten times or more. The chain is built from TRBV7-2 and TRBJ1-5; D gene ambiguous. The CDR3 covers 13 residues. V lost 3 bases to trimming and J lost 4 bases, with 7 bases between them. The V gene's germline CDR1 is SGHTA and CDR2 FQGNSA. CDR3 in DNA: TGTGCCAGCAGCTTCGGGCCTAATCAGCCCCAGCATTTT. Translating it yields CASSFGPNQPQHF.

V gene TRBV7-2 combines with J gene TRBJ1-1; D is ambiguous. Germline V lookup: CDR1 SGHTA, CDR2 FQGNSA. The CDR3 runs 13 residues. V shed 7 bases and J shed 4 bases, with 13 bases lying between them. The CDR3 region has the DNA TGTGCCAGCACCTTCAGGTTGGGCACTGAAGCTTTCTTT. Amino acids: CASTFRLGTEAFF.

CDR3 bases: TGCGCCAGCAGCCAAGATCCAGGGGCGAACACCGGGGAGCTGTTTTTT. As protein: CASSQDPGANTGELFF. The J gene is TRBJ2-2, the V gene TRBV4-3; TRBD1 is a possible D gene (6 bases). Looked up from germline, CDR1 is LGHNA and CDR2 is YSLEER. The ends were cut back, 0 bases at V and 0 bases at J, with 8 bases in the middle. The CDR3 has 16 amino acids.

This clonotype has a handful of counts. CDR3 sequence (DNA): TGCGCCAGCAGCTTGGATTCGACGGCAAAGAACACTGAAGCTTTCTTT. It is translated as CASSLDSTAKNTEAFF. The gene calls are TRBV5-1 and TRBJ1-1; no firm D call. Deletions cut 0 bases from V and 1 base from J, with 13 bases between. The germline V gene has CDR1 SGHRS and CDR2 YFSETQ. The CDR3 spans 16 residues.

This clonotype has only a few counts. The rearrangement links TRBV12-3 or TRBV12-4 to TRBJ2-7; 7 bases align to TRBD2. The CDR3 has 14 residues. Trimming took 4 bases from V and 5 from J; bases not matched to a gene: 8. The CDR3 loop reads CASSSPGGFNEQYF. For the CDR3, the DNA is TGTGCCAGCAGTTCCCCGGGGGGATTCAACGAGCAGTACTTC.

This clonotype was seen only a few times. The chain is built from TRBV7-9 and TRBJ1-2, with D unresolved. Germline V gene data show CDR1 as SEHNR and CDR2 as FQNEAQ (reference sequence). The CDR3 loop spans 15 amino acids. Trimming stripped 4 bases from V and 5 bases from J, with 17 bases between. CDR3 nucleotide sequence: TGTGCCAGCAGCTCTTTACTCCGGTATGAGTATGGCTACACCTTC. As protein: CASSSLLRYEYGYTF.

The chain has TRBV6-2 or TRBV6-3 and TRBJ2-7, with D perhaps given as TRBD1 or TRBD2 (6 bases each). This CDR3 region has 14 residues. Germline CDR1 is MNHEY and CDR2 is SVGEGT. Trimming left V 2 bases short and J 2 bases short, with 10 bases between. CDR3 bases: TGTGCCAGCAGTTACAGGGGGAGGCCCTACGAGCAGTACTTC. Its protein product is CASSYRGRPYEQYF.

The CDR3 spells CASSRGLRYEQYF. As DNA, the CDR3 is TGTGCCAGCAGCAGGGGGCTCCGGTACGAGCAGTACTTC. The chain recombines TRBV27 with TRBJ2-7; 8 positions match TRBD1. V shed 6 bases and J 4 bases; nucleotides not matched to a gene: 5. Looked up from germline, CDR1 is MNHEY and CDR2 is SMNVEV (reference sequence). This CDR3 comprises 13 residues.

This clonotype was found a few times. The chain is built from TRBV7-2 and TRBJ2-5; D may be TRBD2 (5 bases). The V gene's germline CDR1 is SGHTA and CDR2 FQGNSA. The CDR3 spans 17 residues. Trimming took off 6 bases at V and 6 bases at J, with 26 bases between the two ends. The CDR3 region has the DNA TGTGCCAGCAGTTCCCTGGGCCCCCCGAGGGAGCGGAAGACCCAGTACTTC. It is translated as CASSSLGPPRERKTQYF.

The gene calls are TRBV5-1 and TRBJ2-3; D remains unclear. Germline-derived CDR1 and CDR2 are SGHRS and YFSETQ. Trimming cost V 6 bases and J 2 bases, with 16 bases left between them. The length of the CDR3 is 15 residues. The CDR3 coding sequence is TGCGCCAGCAATGACCAGCCATCGCACACAGATACGCAGTATTTT. Translating gives CASNDQPSHTDTQYF.

In this sample, this clonotype turned up a few times. The V and J genes are TRBV5-1 and TRBJ2-1, with D uncertain. Trimming took off 2 bases at V and 5 bases at J, with 8 bases between the two ends. The CDR3 sequence is 13 residues long. CDR1 SGHRS and CDR2 YFSETQ come from the germline V gene. Here the CDR3 reads CASSFGRNNEQFF. In DNA form, the CDR3 reads TGCGCCAGCAGCTTCGGCAGAAACAATGAGCAGTTCTTC. The whole variable domain, filled in from reference TRBV5-1 and TRBJ2-1, reads KAGVTQTPRYLIKTRGQQVTLSCSPISGHRSVSWYQQTPGQGLQFLFEYFSETQRNKGNFPGRFSGRQFSNSRSEMNVSTLELGDSALYLCASSFGRNNEQFFGPGTRLTVL.